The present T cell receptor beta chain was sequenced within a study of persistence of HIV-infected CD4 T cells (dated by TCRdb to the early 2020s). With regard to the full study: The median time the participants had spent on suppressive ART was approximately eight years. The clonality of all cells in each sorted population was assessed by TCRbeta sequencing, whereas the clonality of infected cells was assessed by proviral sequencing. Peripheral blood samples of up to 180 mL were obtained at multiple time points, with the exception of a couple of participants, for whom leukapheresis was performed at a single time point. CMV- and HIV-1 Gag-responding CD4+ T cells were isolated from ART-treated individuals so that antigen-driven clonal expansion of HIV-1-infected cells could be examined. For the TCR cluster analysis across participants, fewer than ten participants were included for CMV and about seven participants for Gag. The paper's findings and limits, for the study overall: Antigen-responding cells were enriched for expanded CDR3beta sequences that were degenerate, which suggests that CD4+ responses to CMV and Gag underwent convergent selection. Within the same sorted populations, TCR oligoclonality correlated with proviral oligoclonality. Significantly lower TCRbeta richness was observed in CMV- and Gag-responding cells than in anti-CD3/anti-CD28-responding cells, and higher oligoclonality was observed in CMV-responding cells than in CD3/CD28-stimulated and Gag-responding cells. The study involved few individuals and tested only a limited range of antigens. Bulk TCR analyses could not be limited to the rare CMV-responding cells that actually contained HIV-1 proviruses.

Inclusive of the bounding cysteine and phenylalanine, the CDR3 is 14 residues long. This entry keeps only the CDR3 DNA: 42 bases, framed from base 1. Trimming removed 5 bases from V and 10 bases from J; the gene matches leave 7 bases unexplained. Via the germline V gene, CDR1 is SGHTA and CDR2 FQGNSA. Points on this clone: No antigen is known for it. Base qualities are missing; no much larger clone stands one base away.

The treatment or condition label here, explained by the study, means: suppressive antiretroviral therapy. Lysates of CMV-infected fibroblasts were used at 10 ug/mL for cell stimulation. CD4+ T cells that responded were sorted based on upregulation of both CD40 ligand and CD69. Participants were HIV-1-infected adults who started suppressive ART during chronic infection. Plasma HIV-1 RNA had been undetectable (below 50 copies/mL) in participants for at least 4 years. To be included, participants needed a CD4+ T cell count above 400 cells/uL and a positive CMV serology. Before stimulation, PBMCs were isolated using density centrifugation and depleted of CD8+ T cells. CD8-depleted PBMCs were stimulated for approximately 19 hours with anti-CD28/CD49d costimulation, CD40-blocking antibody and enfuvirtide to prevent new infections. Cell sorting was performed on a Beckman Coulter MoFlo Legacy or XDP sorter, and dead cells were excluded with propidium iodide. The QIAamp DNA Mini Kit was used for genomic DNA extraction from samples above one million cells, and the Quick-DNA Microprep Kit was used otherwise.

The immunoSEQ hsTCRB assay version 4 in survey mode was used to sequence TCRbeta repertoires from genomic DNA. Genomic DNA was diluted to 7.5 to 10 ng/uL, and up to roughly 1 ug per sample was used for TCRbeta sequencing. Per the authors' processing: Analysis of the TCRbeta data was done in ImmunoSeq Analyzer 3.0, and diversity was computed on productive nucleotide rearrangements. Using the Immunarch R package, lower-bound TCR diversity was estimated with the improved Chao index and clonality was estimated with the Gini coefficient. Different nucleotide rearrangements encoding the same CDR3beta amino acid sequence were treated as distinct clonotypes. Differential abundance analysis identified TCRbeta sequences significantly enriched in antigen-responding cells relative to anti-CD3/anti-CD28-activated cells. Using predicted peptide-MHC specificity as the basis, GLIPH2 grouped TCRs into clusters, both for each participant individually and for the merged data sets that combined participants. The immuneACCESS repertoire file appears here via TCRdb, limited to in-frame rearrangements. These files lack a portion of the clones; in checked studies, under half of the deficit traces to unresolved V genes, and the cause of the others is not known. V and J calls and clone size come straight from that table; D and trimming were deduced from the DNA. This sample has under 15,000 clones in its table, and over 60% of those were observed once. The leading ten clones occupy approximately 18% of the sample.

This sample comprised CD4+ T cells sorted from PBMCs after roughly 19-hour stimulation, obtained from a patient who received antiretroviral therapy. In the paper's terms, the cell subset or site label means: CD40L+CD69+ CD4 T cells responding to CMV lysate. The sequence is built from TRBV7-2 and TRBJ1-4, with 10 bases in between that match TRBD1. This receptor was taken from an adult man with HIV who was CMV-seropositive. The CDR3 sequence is CASSATGGKGKLFF. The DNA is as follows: TGTGCCAGCAGCGCGACAGGGGGCAAGGGAAAACTGTTTTTT.